This T cell receptor (beta chain) was profiled in a study of T cell responses to AZD1222 COVID-19 vaccine. The wider study: Pooling covered second doses at about 4 or about 12 weeks. Whole-study results and caveats: After the peak T cell response, and only then, were repertoires sampled.

In regard to this clone: Its antigen is not known.

Generated by immunoSEQ multiplex PCR, the TCRdb table keeps only in-frame clones and is missing some. Of 95,000 to 150,000 clones in the sample, 85% to 95% are singletons; the top ten hold over 1.5%. V lost 5 bases to trimming and J lost 4 bases, with 12 bases between them. CDR1 is MDHEN, CDR2 SYDVKM, per germline. CDR3 length: 14 amino acids. The chain carries TRBV28 and TRBJ1-5; no reliable D call. The sample consisted of peripheral blood, taken on day 0 of AZD1222 vaccination. This receptor was taken from an adult in good health. CDR3: CASSRTPRNQPQHF. CDR3 sequence (DNA): TGTGCCAGCAGTCGGACCCCCCGGAATCAGCCCCAGCATTTT.